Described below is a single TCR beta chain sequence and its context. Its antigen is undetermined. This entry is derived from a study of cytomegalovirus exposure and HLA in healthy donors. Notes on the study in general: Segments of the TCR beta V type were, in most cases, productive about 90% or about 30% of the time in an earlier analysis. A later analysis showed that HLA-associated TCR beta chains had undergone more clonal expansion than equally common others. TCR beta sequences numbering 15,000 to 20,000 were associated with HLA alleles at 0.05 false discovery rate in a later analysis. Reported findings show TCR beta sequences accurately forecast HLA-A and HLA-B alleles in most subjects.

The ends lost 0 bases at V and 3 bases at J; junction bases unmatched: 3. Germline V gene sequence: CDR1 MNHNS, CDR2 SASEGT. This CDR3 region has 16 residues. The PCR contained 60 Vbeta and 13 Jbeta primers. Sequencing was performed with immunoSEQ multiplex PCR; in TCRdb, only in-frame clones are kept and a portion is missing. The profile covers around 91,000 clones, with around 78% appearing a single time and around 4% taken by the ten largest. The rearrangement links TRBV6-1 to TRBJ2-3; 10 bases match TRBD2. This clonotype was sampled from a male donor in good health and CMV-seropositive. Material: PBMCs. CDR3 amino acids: CASSEAPSGGTDTQYF. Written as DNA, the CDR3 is TGTGCCAGCAGTGAAGCGCCTAGCGGGGGAACAGATACGCAGTATTTT.